This T cell receptor (beta chain) derives from a study of cytomegalovirus exposure and HLA in healthy donors. Study results and caveats: Researchers reported from a later analysis that most CMV-associated TCR beta chains appeared HLA-restricted. Later analysis showed TCR association rates varying by HLA locus, highest for DRB1 and lowest for HLA-C.

The CDR3 runs to 15 residues. Germline-derived CDR1 and CDR2 are MNHNS and SASEGT. V lost 4 bases, J lost 5 bases, and 17 bases lay in between. The PCR had 60 Vbeta and 13 Jbeta primers. The data were produced by immunoSEQ multiplex PCR, yet TCRdb's version contains in-frame clones alone and is incomplete. This table holds about 120,000 clones, more than 65% found once. To note about this clone: Its target is not known.

The chain employs TRBV6-1 and TRBJ2-5; D might be TRBD2 (6 bases). Source material: PBMCs. The receptor comes from a man aged 18 to 30 in good health and CMV-seropositive. For the CDR3, the DNA is TGTGCCAGCAGTGCCGGGCGTGGCGCGGGGGAGACCCAGTACTTC. Protein product: CASSAGRGAGETQYF.